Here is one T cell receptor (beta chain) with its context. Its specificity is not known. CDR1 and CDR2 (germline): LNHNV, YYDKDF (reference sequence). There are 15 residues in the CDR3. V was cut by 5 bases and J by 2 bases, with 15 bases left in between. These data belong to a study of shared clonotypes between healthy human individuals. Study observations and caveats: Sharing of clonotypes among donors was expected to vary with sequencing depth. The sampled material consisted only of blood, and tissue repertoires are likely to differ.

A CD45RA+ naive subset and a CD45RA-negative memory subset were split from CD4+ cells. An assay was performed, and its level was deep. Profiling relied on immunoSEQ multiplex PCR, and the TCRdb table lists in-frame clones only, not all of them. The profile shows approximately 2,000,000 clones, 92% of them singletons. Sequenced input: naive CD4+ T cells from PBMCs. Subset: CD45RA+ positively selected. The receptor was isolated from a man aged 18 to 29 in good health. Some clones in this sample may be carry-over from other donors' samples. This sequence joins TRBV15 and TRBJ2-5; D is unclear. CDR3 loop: CATSFQTSPQETQYF. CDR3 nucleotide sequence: TGTGCCACCAGCTTCCAGACATCACCTCAAGAGACCCAGTACTTC.